The subject of this entry is one T cell receptor beta chain. The data derive from a study of cytomegalovirus exposure and HLA in healthy donors. The V gene end was trimmed by 10 bases and the J gene end by 4 bases; junction bases not matched to a gene: 5. This CDR3 has 12 amino acids. Per germline, CDR1 LNHDA and CDR2 SQIVND (reference sequence). A multiplex PCR was run with 60 Vbeta primers and 13 Jbeta primers. Profiling relied on immunoSEQ multiplex PCR, and the TCRdb table lists in-frame clones only, not all of them. The sample records around 120,000 clones, about 83% being singletons. The sample comprised PBMCs. The clonotype originates from a woman in her 40s in good health and CMV-seropositive. V is TRBV19 and J is TRBJ2-7; 9 nucleotides match TRBD1. In DNA, the CDR3 is TGTGCCACCACAGGGGGCCGATACGAGCAGTACTTC. Its translation: CATTGGRYEQYF.